This T cell receptor (beta chain) was found in a study of blood T cell repertoires in COVID-19 (dated by TCRdb to about 2020). In the study overall: Samples covering the acute and convalescent phases of COVID-19 were provided by collaborators in the United States, Italy and Spain. The prospective study material was composed of cDNA or gDNA derived from T cells, B-cell-depleted T cells, or PBMCs. The dataset comprised deeply sampled blood TCRbeta repertoires from subjects exposed to, actively infected with, or recovered from COVID-19. The repertoires were released in a freely available public database intended as a resource for research on the immune response to SARS-CoV-2. The samples were drawn from the first 160 participants of the ongoing ImmuneRACE study and from 950 to 1,500 subjects provided by 6 global collaborators. A de-identified subject ID, COVID-19 status, age in years and sex were almost always included in the sample metadata. Where available, HLA class I and class II types were obtained from metadata supplied by the sample provider rather than from assay-based typing. What the work shows at the level of the full study, not this receptor alone: How much clinical and demographic metadata was included differed by source and by participant, and the metadata was provided uncurated.

TCRbeta CDR3 regions were amplified from genomic DNA using the immunoSEQ Assay, a bias-controlled multiplex PCR. Under the source paper's analysis protocol: Nucleated cell counts per sample were estimated from amplification of reference gene primers within the assay. To quantify the absolute abundance of each unique TCRbeta CDR3 rearrangement, sequence reads were collapsed and filtered. For each sample, productive Simpson clonality was calculated by taking the square root of Simpson's diversity index across productive rearrangements. TCRdb holds this immuneACCESS table with in-frame rearrangements only. Some clones are missing; in checked studies, unresolved V genes explain under half, and the rest has no known cause. V, J and clone size are taken as reported in that table, and D and trimming were inferred from the DNA itself. This sample has approximately 70,000 clones in its table, and around 87% of those were observed once. The ten largest clones represent roughly 7% of the sample.

Collaborating institutions collected whole blood in K2EDTA tubes following their own protocols. For TCRbeta analysis, collaborator samples were shipped as frozen whole blood, as isolated PBMCs, or as DNA extracted from either sample type. As concerns this clone: What antigen it recognizes has not been identified. No qualities accompany the bases; no much larger clone lies one base away.

The CDR3 starts with the cysteine, ends with the phenylalanine, and has 14 residues. Kept here is only the CDR3 DNA, which spans 42 bases and is read in frame from base 1. The junction carries 14 bases between V and J, which are trimmed by 6 bases and 3 bases respectively. The germline V gene gives CDR1 as SNHLY and CDR2 as FYNNEI. The sequence links TRBV2 to TRBJ1-1; a tentative D call is TRBD1 (5 bases match). The clonotype originates from a man between 45 and 60 years old with active COVID-19. The sequenced sample consisted of peripheral blood. The DNA sequence reads TGTGCCAGCAGAAGACGACAGATTTACACTGAAGCTTTCTTT. Translated, this gives CASRRRQIYTEAFF.